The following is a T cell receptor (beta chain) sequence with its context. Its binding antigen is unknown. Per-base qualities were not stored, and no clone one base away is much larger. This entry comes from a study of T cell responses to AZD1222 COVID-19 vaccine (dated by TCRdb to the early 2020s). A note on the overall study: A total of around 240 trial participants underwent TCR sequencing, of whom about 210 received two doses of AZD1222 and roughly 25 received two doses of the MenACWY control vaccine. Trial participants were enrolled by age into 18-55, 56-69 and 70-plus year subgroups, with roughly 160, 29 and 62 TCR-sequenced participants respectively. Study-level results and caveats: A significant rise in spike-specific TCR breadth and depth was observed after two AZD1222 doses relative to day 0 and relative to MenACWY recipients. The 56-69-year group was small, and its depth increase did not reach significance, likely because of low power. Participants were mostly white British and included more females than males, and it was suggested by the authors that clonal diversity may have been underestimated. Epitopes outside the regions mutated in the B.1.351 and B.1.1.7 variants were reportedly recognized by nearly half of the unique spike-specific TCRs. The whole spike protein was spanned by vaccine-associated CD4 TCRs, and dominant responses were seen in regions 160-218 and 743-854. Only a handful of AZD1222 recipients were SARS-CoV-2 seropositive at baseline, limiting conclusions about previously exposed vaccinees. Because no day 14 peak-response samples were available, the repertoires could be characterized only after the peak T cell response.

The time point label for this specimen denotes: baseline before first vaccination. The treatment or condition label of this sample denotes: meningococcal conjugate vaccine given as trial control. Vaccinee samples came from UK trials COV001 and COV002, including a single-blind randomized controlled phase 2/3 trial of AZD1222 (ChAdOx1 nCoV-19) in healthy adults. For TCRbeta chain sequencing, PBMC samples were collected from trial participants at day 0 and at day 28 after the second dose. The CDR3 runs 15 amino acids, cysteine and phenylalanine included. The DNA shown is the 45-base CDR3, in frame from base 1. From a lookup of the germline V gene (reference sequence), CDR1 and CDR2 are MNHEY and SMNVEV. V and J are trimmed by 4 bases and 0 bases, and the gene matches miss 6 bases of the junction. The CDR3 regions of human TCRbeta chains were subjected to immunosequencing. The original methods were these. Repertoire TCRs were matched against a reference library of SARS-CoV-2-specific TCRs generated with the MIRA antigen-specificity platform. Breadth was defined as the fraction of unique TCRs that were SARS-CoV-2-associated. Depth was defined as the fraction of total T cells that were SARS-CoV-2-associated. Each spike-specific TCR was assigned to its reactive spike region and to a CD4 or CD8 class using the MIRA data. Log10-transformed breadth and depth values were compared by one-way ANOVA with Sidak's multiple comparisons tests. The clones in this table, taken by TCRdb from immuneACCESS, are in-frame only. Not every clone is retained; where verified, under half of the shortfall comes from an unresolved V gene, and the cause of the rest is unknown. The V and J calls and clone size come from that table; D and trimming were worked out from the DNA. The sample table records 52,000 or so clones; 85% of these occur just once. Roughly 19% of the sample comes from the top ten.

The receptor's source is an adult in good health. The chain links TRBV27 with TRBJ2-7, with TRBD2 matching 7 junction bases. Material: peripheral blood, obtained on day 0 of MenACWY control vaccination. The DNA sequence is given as TGTGCCAGCAGTTCTCGGGGGGTTAGCTCCTACGAGCAGTACTTC. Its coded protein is CASSSRGVSSYEQYF.